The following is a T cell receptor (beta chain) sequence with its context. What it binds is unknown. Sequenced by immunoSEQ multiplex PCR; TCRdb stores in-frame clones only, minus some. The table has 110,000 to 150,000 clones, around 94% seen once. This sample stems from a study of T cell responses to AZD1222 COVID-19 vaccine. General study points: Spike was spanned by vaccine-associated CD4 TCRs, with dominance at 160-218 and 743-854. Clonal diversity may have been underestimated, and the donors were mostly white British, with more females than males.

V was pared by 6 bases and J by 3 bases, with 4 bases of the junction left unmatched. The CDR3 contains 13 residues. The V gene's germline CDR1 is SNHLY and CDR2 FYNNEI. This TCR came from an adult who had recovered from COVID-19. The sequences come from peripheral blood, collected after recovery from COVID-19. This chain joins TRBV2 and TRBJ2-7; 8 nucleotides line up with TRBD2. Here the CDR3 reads CASRLAAYYEQYF. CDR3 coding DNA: TGTGCCAGCAGACTAGCGGCCTACTACGAGCAGTACTTC.